This T cell receptor beta chain was identified during a study of control samples from healthy donors and cancer patients. The CDR3 is 16 residues long. J was trimmed by 2 bases and V by 0 bases; bases with no gene match: 2. TCRdb's copy holds only in-frame clones and misses some; the assay was immunoSEQ multiplex PCR. The sample records about 110,000 clones, approximately 84% being singletons. The rearrangement uses TRBV5-3 and TRBJ2-2; 9 positions match TRBD1. TRBV5-3 is classed as an ORF, of uncertain function. The material sequenced was blood. This clonotype was sampled from a man between 18 and 35 years old in good health. The DNA of the CDR3 is TGTGCCAGAAGCTTGGAGGGACAGGGTAACACCGGGGAGCTGTTTTTT. Its translation: CARSLEGQGNTGELFF.